These 17 T cell receptor beta chains were sequenced from one sample in a study of T cell clonality in common variable immunodeficiency. TCRdb keeps only in-frame clones here, not all; method: immunoSEQ multiplex PCR. The data show 25,000 to 35,000 clones, none appearing only once, with around 3% held by the ten largest. Study outcomes and limitations: In common variable immunodeficiency, TCR beta chains reportedly carried fewer deletions and N-nucleotide insertions.

What these receptors recognize is not known. The sequencing sample was made of peripheral blood mononuclear cells. These receptors all come from a human donor with common variable immunodeficiency.

This clone has ten or more counts. The read falls 3 residues short of the CDR3 end, and the missing part is taken from the germline J gene. The chain couples TRBV5-4 to TRBJ2-3; the match to TRBD2 covers 14 bases. Losses at the gene ends were 4 bases for V and 6 bases for J; bases not matched to a gene: 7. This CDR3 spans 16 amino acids. Germline CDR1 is SGHNT and CDR2 is YYREEE (reference sequence). CDR3 in amino acids: CASSRPGTSGSDTQYF. CDR3 bases read: TGTGCCAGCAGCAGACCCGGGACTAGCGGGAGTGATACG.

A few counts support this clone. Sequencing ends 3 residues short of the CDR3 end; the germline J gene provides the rest. The chain joins TRBV13 to TRBJ2-7, with TRBD1 identical over 10 bases. After removal of 5 bases from V and 6 bases from J, the junction contained 19 bases not matched to a gene. Germline CDR1 is PRHDT and CDR2 is FYEKMQ (reference sequence). The CDR3 is 18 residues long. The sequenced part of the CDR3 DNA is TGTGCCAGCAGCCCCCGAGGACAGGGGGGACCCCTGATGGGCGAG. It encodes CASSPRGQGGPLMGE. The whole CDR3 sequence is CASSPRGQGGPLMGEQYF.

This clone was seen ten or more times. Coverage ceases 3 residues before the CDR3 finishes, and the germline J gene fills in the end. The rearrangement links TRBV7-9 to TRBJ2-1, with 10 bases fitting TRBD2. The CDR3 runs to 15 residues. Germline trimming cut 5 bases from V and 8 bases from J; bases unmatched to any gene: 9. CDR1 is SEHNR, CDR2 FQNEAQ, per germline (reference sequence). CDR3 bases read: TGTGCCAGCAGCACATTCACTAGCGGGATTGATGAG. Its protein is CASSTFTSGIDE. The whole CDR3 protein reads CASSTFTSGIDEQFF.

This clone was counted ten times or more. The sequenced part of the CDR3 DNA is TGTGCCAGTAGTCCCCTGAGGGTACAGAACACTGAA. This translates into CASSPLRVQNTE. In full, the CDR3 is CASSPLRVQNTEAFF. This rearrangement joins TRBV19 to TRBJ1-1; D is ambiguous. The read ends 3 residues before the CDR3 terminus; that terminus is restored from the germline J gene. V gave up 5 bases and J gave up 1 base, with 14 bases separating them. Germline-derived CDR1 and CDR2 are LNHDA and SQIVND (reference sequence). The CDR3 sequence is 15 residues long.

As to this clone: The CDR3 end is not reached by the read, which stops 3 residues before it; the germline J gene fills it in. The V gene is TRBV7-8, the J gene TRBJ2-3, with D unresolved. CDR1 and CDR2 from the germline V gene are SGHVS and FQNEAQ. This CDR3 comprises 18 residues. The V gene lost 1 base and the J gene lost 0 bases, with 17 bases spanning the gap. The DNA read from the CDR3 is TGTGCCAGCAGCTTAGGGTTCGGCGGCTCTTCTAGCACAGATACG. Translating it yields CASSLGFGGSSSTDT. The whole CDR3 sequence is CASSLGFGGSSSTDTQYF.

This clone came up many times. Sequencing ends 3 residues short of the CDR3 end; the germline J gene provides the rest. This sequence joins TRBV4-1 and TRBJ1-5; a weak D match, TRBD1 (5 bases). Trimming removed 2 bases from V and 0 bases from J, with 17 bases in between. This CDR3 spans 18 amino acids. Germline V gene lookup returns CDR1 MGHRA and CDR2 YSYEKL. The part of the CDR3 DNA that was read is TGCGCCAGCAGCCAACTAGGACACGTAGTAAATAGCAATCAGCCC. Amino acid sequence: CASSQLGHVVNSNQP. The entire CDR3 is CASSQLGHVVNSNQPQHF.

This clone showed up many times. The read falls 3 residues short of the CDR3 end, and the missing part is taken from the germline J gene. The chain combines TRBV19 with TRBJ2-3; possibly TRBD2 for D (6 bases). This CDR3 region has 14 residues. Germline CDR1 and CDR2: LNHDA and SQIVND (reference sequence). V was pared by 3 bases and J by 4 bases, with 11 bases between. CDR3 in amino acids: CASSISTSADTQYF. Partial CDR3 DNA: TGTGCCAGTAGTATTTCGACTAGTGCAGATACG.

This clone was detected a few times. The read stops 3 residues short of the end of the CDR3; the missing end is completed from the germline J gene. This chain joins TRBV19 and TRBJ2-5, with 9 bases lining up with TRBD2. From germline, CDR1 is LNHDA and CDR2 SQIVND (reference sequence). The V gene end was trimmed by 4 bases and the J gene end by 4 bases; junction bases not matched to a gene: 10. The CDR3 is made up of 16 amino acids. Partial CDR3 DNA: TGTGCCAGTAGTAAAGAACTAGCGGGCTTAAGAGAGACC. Translation: CASSKELAGLRET. The whole CDR3 reads CASSKELAGLRETQYF.

Concerning this clone itself: Read sequence stops 3 residues before the CDR3 end, and the germline J gene provides the missing end. This chain links TRBV2 with TRBJ2-7; 12 nucleotides agree with TRBD2. Germline CDR1 and CDR2: SNHLY and FYNNEI. The CDR3 totals 15 residues. V lost 4 bases and J lost 5; bases outside the gene matches: 6. The CDR3 bases that were read are TGTGCCAGCAGTGCCCGACTAGCGGGAGTAGACGAG. Its protein product is CASSARLAGVDE. The CDR3 in full is CASSARLAGVDEQYF.

This clone showed up many times. The CDR3 end lies 3 residues beyond the end of the read and is filled in from the germline J gene. The gene calls are TRBV2 and TRBJ2-3; TRBD1 might be the D (5 bases). The germline CDR1 and CDR2 sequences are SNHLY and FYNNEI. The CDR3 is 13 amino acids. Trimming took 3 bases from V and 6 from J, leaving 10 bases between them. The CDR3 loop is CASSDRQSDTQYF. CDR3 bases read: TGTGCCAGCAGTGATAGACAGTCCGATACG.

At least ten counts were recorded for this clone. The CDR3 is cut off 3 residues early in the read; its end comes from the germline J gene. V gene TRBV19 combines with J gene TRBJ2-3; 9 nucleotides line up with TRBD2. V lost 3 bases to trimming and J lost 3 bases; unmatched junction nucleotides: 7. This CDR3 is built from 16 residues. Per the germline V gene, CDR1 is LNHDA and CDR2 is SQIVND (reference sequence). The covered CDR3 bases are TGTGCCAGTAGTATGCCGGGACTAGCAAGGACAGATACG. Its protein product is CASSMPGLARTDT. The full CDR3 protein reads CASSMPGLARTDTQYF.

This clone showed up many times. The read terminates 3 residues ahead of where the CDR3 ends, so the germline J gene completes it. The genes are TRBV6-2 or TRBV6-3 and TRBJ2-1, with 9 bases identical to TRBD2. The V gene's germline CDR1 is MNHEY and CDR2 SVGEGT. The CDR3 contains 16 residues. Unmatched junction bases numbered 9, after V lost 1 base and J lost 8 bases. The sequenced part of the CDR3 DNA is TGTGCCAGCAGTTACTATATAGCGGGAGTTGAGGATGAG. Its protein product is CASSYYIAGVEDE. The CDR3 reads in full as CASSYYIAGVEDEQFF.

This clone was observed a handful of times. CDR3 bases read: TGTGCCAGTAGTCGCGCCGGGTCTGGGGCCAACGTC. It is translated as CASSRAGSGANV. The full CDR3 protein is CASSRAGSGANVLTF. This chain uses TRBV19 with TRBJ2-6; D is unresolved. The read stops 3 residues short of the end of the CDR3; the missing end is completed from the germline J gene. Trimming removed 5 bases at V and 1 base at J, with 9 bases between. This CDR3 is built from 15 residues. Germline V gene sequence: CDR1 LNHDA, CDR2 SQIVND (reference sequence).

This clone was observed a handful of times. The observed sequence ends 3 residues before the CDR3 terminus, with the missing tail filled in from the germline J gene. This chain joins TRBV7-9 and TRBJ1-4; 9 bases are a match to TRBD1. Germline-derived CDR1 and CDR2 are SEHNR and FQNEAQ (reference sequence). The CDR3 consists of 14 residues. The V gene end was trimmed by 6 bases and the J gene end by 6 bases; junction bases not matched to a gene: 5. The part of the CDR3 DNA that was read is TGTGCCAGCAGTTCAGACAGGGGGTATGAAAAA. It codes for CASSSDRGYEK. The complete CDR3 sequence is CASSSDRGYEKLFF.

Comments on this clone: The CDR3 is cut off 3 residues early in the read; its end comes from the germline J gene. Additional DNA sequences in this sample encode the identical CDR3. The chain is built from TRBV18 and TRBJ1-1; TRBD1 might be the D (6 bases). The germline V gene encodes CDR1 KGHSH and CDR2 LQKENI. There are 17 residues in the CDR3. Trimming removed 3 bases from V and 1 base from J, with 18 bases in between. Partial CDR3 DNA: TGTGCCAGCTCACCCCTAGCAGGACAGCCTAAGAACACTGAA. It encodes CASSPLAGQPKNTE. The whole CDR3 sequence is CASSPLAGQPKNTEAFF.

Ten or more counts support this clone. Read data end 3 residues before the CDR3 end; the end is taken from the germline J gene. V usage is TRBV20-1 and J usage is TRBJ2-3; 10 nucleotides line up with TRBD2. The CDR3 length is 15 residues. Per germline, CDR1 DFQATT and CDR2 SNEGSKA (reference sequence). The J segment lost 6 bases and the V segment lost 4 bases, leaving 10 bases of the junction unmatched. Here the CDR3 reads CSATSGSSTGDTQYF. The part of the CDR3 DNA that was read is TGCAGTGCTACTAGCGGGAGCTCCACGGGGGATACG.

This clone was picked up many times. The sequenced fragment ends 3 residues before the CDR3 boundary, so the rest is inferred from the germline J gene. J is TRBJ2-7 and V is TRBV2, with unresolved D. The CDR3 extends over 13 amino acids. Trimming left V 3 bases short and J 1 base short, with 7 bases between. Germline V gene lookup returns CDR1 SNHLY and CDR2 FYNNEI. CDR3 DNA, as far as it was read: TGTGCCAGCAGTGATCAGAGTTCCTACGAG. Amino acids: CASSDQSSYE. The CDR3, in full, reads CASSDQSSYEQYF.